The entry that follows covers one TCR beta chain sequence. As yet, its antigen is unknown. The sample comes from a study of cytomegalovirus exposure and HLA in healthy donors. Study-wide results and limits: Follow-up analysis found HLA locus-dependent TCR association rates, highest for DRB1 and lowest for HLA-C.

This CDR3 contains 15 residues. The germline CDR1 and CDR2 sequences are SGHRS and YFSETQ. V lost 0 bases to trimming and J lost 2 bases, with 10 bases between them. Primers included in the PCR were 60 Vbeta and 13 Jbeta primers. Assay used: immunoSEQ multiplex PCR; TCRdb lists only in-frame clones, some missing. The sample contains roughly 150,000 clones, around 73% of which appear only once. Material for sequencing was PBMCs. The chain joins TRBV5-1 to TRBJ2-3; no firm D call. This TCR was sampled from a woman younger than 35 in good health and CMV-seropositive. CDR3 nucleotides: TGCGCCAGCAGCTTGGTTGGCAGGTCCACAGATACGCAGTATTTT. Translation gives CASSLVGRSTDTQYF.